A single sample is the source of the 28 T cell receptor beta chains below, sequenced in a study of cytomegalovirus exposure and HLA in healthy donors. Use of 60 Vbeta and 13 Jbeta primers characterized the PCR. Here immunoSEQ multiplex PCR was the method, and the copy in TCRdb shows in-frame clones only, minus some. Among some 190,000 clones listed, 80% were seen once. Sequencing was performed on PBMCs. These receptors were collected from a woman in her 30s in good health and CMV-seronegative.

This clone came up once. Written as DNA, the CDR3 is TGCGCCAGCAGTGACAGGGTTGGAGAAAAACTGTTTTTT. Its translation: CASSDRVGEKLFF. V is TRBV10-1 and J is TRBJ1-4; D possibly corresponds to TRBD1 (5 bases). Germline CDR1 reads WNHNN; CDR2 reads SYGVQD (reference sequence). CDR3 size: 13 residues. With 3 bases removed from V and 8 bases from J, the gap between germline ends came to 10 bases.

The V and J genes are TRBV7-2 and TRBJ1-2; 9 bases agree with TRBD1. V trimming: 4 bases; J trimming: 4 bases; junction bases outside the gene matches: 1. The CDR3 contains 13 residues. The V gene's germline CDR1 is SGHTA and CDR2 FQGNSA. The CDR3 DNA reads TGTGCCAGCAGCTCGACAGGGGGCTATGGCTACACCTTC. Amino acids: CASSSTGGYGYTF. Full variable domain (missing parts from reference TRBV7-2 and TRBJ1-2): GAGVSQSPSNKVTEKGKDVELRCDPISGHTALYWYRQSLGQGLEFLIYFQGNSAPDKSGLPSDRFSAERTGGSVSTLTIQRTQQEDSAVYLCASSSTGGYGYTFGSGTRLTVV.

This clone appeared a few times. The chain is built from TRBV7-8 and TRBJ2-7, with TRBD2 matching over 8 bases. CDR3 length: 15 residues. Germline assignment: CDR1 SGHVS and CDR2 FQNEAQ. With V trimmed by 4 bases and J by 2 bases, 7 bases remained unmatched. CDR3 residues: CASSSRDGGAYEQYF. The CDR3 nucleotides read TGTGCCAGCAGCTCACGGGACGGGGGGGCCTACGAGCAGTACTTC. The full variable domain, with the rest looked up from reference TRBV7-8 and TRBJ2-7, is GAGVSQSPRYKVAKRGQDVALRCDPISGHVSLFWYQQALGQGPEFLTYFQNEAQLDKSGLPSDRFFAERPEGSVSTLKIQRTQQEDSAVYLCASSSRDGGAYEQYFGPGTRLTVT.

The chain uses TRBV9 and TRBJ2-1; TRBD2 might be the D (6 bases). V was clipped by 1 base and J by 6 bases, with 11 bases between them. Germline values: CDR1 SGDLS, CDR2 YYNGEE. CDR3 length: 14 amino acids. The DNA of the CDR3 is TGTGCCAGCAGCGTAAGGCCGGGGGTCAATGAGCAGTTCTTC. The encoded protein is CASSVRPGVNEQFF.

The rearrangement links TRBV5-1 to TRBJ1-1; possible D gene TRBD1, 6 bases. The CDR3 consists of 16 residues. Trimming cost V 1 base and J 1 base, with 14 bases left between them. Germline CDR1 is SGHRS and CDR2 is YFSETQ. The CDR3 loop reads CASSLFLGATNTEAFF. CDR3 bases: TGCGCCAGCAGCTTGTTTCTGGGGGCAACGAACACTGAAGCTTTCTTT.

The chain recombines TRBV4-3 with TRBJ2-3, with TRBD2 identical over 12 bases. The CDR3 extends over 19 amino acids. V gave up 0 bases and J gave up 4 bases; unmatched junction bases: 11. The germline V gene has CDR1 LGHNA and CDR2 YSLEER. CDR3 nucleotides: TGCGCCAGCAGCCAAGATGGCCCTAGCGGGGGGGCCCCGCCAGATACGCAGTATTTT. Amino acids: CASSQDGPSGGAPPDTQYF.

The chain is built from TRBV27 and TRBJ2-7; 8 bases are a match to TRBD2. The CDR3 spans 16 residues. From germline, CDR1 is MNHEY and CDR2 SMNVEV (reference sequence). With 0 bases clipped from V and 2 bases from J, the junction kept 6 bases outside the gene matches. The CDR3 DNA follows: TGTGCCAGCAGTTTATCCGGCCGGGGGGGCGCCTACGAGCAGTACTTC. Its protein product is CASSLSGRGGAYEQYF.

CDR3 region: CASSLANAGRDEQYF. CDR3 coding DNA: TGCGCCAGCAGCTTGGCCAACGCGGGTCGGGACGAGCAGTACTTC. The chain recombines TRBV5-1 with TRBJ2-7; a weak D match, TRBD2 (5 bases). The germline V and J ends were trimmed by 0 bases and 5 bases, with 15 bases remaining between them. The CDR3 sequence is 15 residues long. The germline gives CDR1 SGHRS, CDR2 YFSETQ.

The chain uses TRBV5-4 and TRBJ1-1, with D hard to call. V was cut by 10 bases and J by 10 bases, with 14 bases left in between. The CDR3 runs to 10 residues. CDR1 and CDR2 (germline): SGHNT, YYREEE (reference sequence). CDR3 region: CAFNGETAFF. DNA for the CDR3: TGTGCCTTTAACGGGGAAACAGCTTTCTTT.

V gene TRBV4-1 combines with J gene TRBJ2-7; 8 nucleotides align to TRBD2. Germline CDR1 is MGHRA and CDR2 is YSYEKL. The CDR3 runs 15 residues. The junction had 6 bases not matched to a gene; V was cut back by 0 bases and J by 5 bases. CDR3 nucleotides: TGCGCCAGCAGCCAAGAGGGACTAGAAGGGGACGAGCAGTACTTC. This sequence encodes CASSQEGLEGDEQYF.

A single count supports this clone. The V call is TRBV6-5, the J call TRBJ2-7, with 8 bases identical to TRBD1. Germline loops: CDR1 MNHEY, CDR2 SVGAGI. The CDR3 runs to 15 residues. V lost 0 bases, J lost 5 bases, and 6 bases stayed unmatched. The CDR3 spells CASSYSTQGANEQYF. The CDR3 bases are TGTGCCAGCAGTTACTCGACGCAGGGGGCCAACGAGCAGTACTTC.

J is TRBJ1-2 and V is TRBV4-2; D is ambiguous. This CDR3 has 14 residues. Germline V lookup: CDR1 LGHNA, CDR2 YNFKEQ. The V gene lost 0 bases and the J gene lost 4 bases, with 9 bases spanning the gap. CDR3 bases: TGTGCCAGCAGCCAAGATTTGGCTGGCTATGGCTACACCTTC. It is translated as CASSQDLAGYGYTF.

V gene TRBV19 combines with J gene TRBJ1-5; D unresolved. In germline, CDR1 is LNHDA, CDR2 SQIVND (reference sequence). With 3 bases removed from V and 2 bases from J, the gap between germline ends came to 11 bases. CDR3 length: 15 residues. CDR3 bases: TGTGCCAGTAGTATCTCCGGGGTTGGCAATCAGCCCCAGCATTTT. It is translated as CASSISGVGNQPQHF.

The V and J genes are TRBV7-8 and TRBJ2-1, with 10 bases that match TRBD1. The ends lost 4 bases at V and 4 bases at J; junction bases unmatched: 13. CDR3 size: 18 residues. Germline assignment: CDR1 SGHVS and CDR2 FQNEAQ. The CDR3 bases are TGTGCCAGCAGCTCTTCTTTCCGACAGGGGGCCATATACAATGAGCAGTTCTTC. Protein: CASSSSFRQGAIYNEQFF.

This clone has only one observation. The chain has TRBV7-2 and TRBJ2-2; no firm D call. Trimming left V 0 bases short and J 7 bases short, with 6 bases between. This CDR3 has 13 amino acids. Per germline, CDR1 SGHTA and CDR2 FQGNSA. CDR3 DNA sequence: TGTGCCAGCAGCTTAGCAGGCGGCGGGGAGCTGTTTTTT. It specifies CASSLAGGGELFF.

This clone was picked up a small number of times. The V and J genes are TRBV10-3 and TRBJ1-4; 8 positions match TRBD1. CDR1 is ENHRY and CDR2 is SYGVKD in the germline V gene. The J segment lost 7 bases and the V segment lost 2 bases, leaving 12 bases of the junction unmatched. CDR3 length: 17 amino acids. Here the CDR3 reads CAISETGQATNPEKLFF. DNA of the CDR3: TGTGCCATCAGTGAGACGGGACAGGCCACAAACCCTGAAAAACTGTTTTTT.

J is TRBJ2-2 and V is TRBV5-1, with 11 bases matching TRBD2. The V and J ends lost 5 bases and 3 bases, in that order; junction bases with no gene match: 15. Germline values: CDR1 SGHRS, CDR2 YFSETQ. There are 19 residues in the CDR3. The CDR3 nucleotides read TGCGCCAGCAGTTCGGGATTGGCTAGCGGGGGGCCGGACACCGGGGAGCTGTTTTTT. Protein product: CASSSGLASGGPDTGELFF.

In this sample, this clone turned up a few times. The DNA of the CDR3 is TGCGCCAGCAGCCTCTCGAGCGGGGGGCCTAACGGGGAGCTGTTTTTT. This codes for CASSLSSGGPNGELFF. This rearrangement joins TRBV4-1 to TRBJ2-2; 9 nucleotides line up with TRBD2. The V segment lost 4 bases and the J segment 7 bases; nucleotides outside the gene matches: 10. The CDR3 extends over 16 amino acids. CDR1 is MGHRA, CDR2 YSYEKL, per germline.

DNA for the CDR3: TGTGCCAGCAGCCGGACAGGGAATAGGCCTCTGGAGTCACCCCTCCACTTT. The encoded protein is CASSRTGNRPLESPLHF. This rearrangement joins TRBV4-2 to TRBJ1-6; 8 nucleotides align to TRBD1. This CDR3 comprises 17 residues. CDR1 LGHNA and CDR2 YNFKEQ come from the germline V gene. V was clipped by 4 bases and J by 10 bases; unmatched bases: 15.

V and J are TRBV30 and TRBJ1-5, with D unclear. From germline, CDR1 is GTSNPN and CDR2 SVGIG (reference sequence). The CDR3 has 16 amino acids. V lost 2 bases, J lost 0 bases, and 14 bases lay in between. The CDR3 reads CAWSHPLQLSNQPQHF. The DNA of the CDR3 is TGTGCCTGGAGTCATCCCCTACAGCTTAGCAATCAGCCCCAGCATTTT.

The chain carries TRBV6-6 and TRBJ2-1; the match to TRBD1 covers 8 bases. The V segment lost 4 bases and the J segment 6 bases; nucleotides outside the gene matches: 8. CDR1 is MNHNY and CDR2 is SVGAGI in the germline V gene (reference sequence). This CDR3 region has 15 residues. The CDR3 sequence: CASSFWTGKGNEQFF. CDR3 coding DNA: TGTGCCAGCAGTTTTTGGACAGGGAAGGGCAATGAGCAGTTCTTC.

The CDR3, as DNA: TGCGCCAGCAGCCAAGGTCAGGGACTCGATGGCTACACCTTC. This codes for CASSQGQGLDGYTF. This chain joins TRBV4-3 and TRBJ1-2; D is perhaps TRBD1 (5 bases). The CDR3 contains 14 residues. In germline, CDR1 is LGHNA, CDR2 YSLEER. The V gene lost 1 base and the J gene lost 6 bases, with 12 bases spanning the gap.

V and J are TRBV6-5 and TRBJ1-2; a weak D match, TRBD1 (5 bases). Trimming took 6 bases from V and 0 from J, leaving 14 bases between them. The CDR3 runs to 15 residues. Germline values: CDR1 MNHEY, CDR2 SVGAGI. The CDR3 spells CASRTGTRANYGYTF. As DNA, the CDR3 is TGTGCCAGCAGAACCGGGACTAGGGCTAACTATGGCTACACCTTC.

The V call is TRBV19, the J call TRBJ2-3; D is possibly TRBD2 (5 bases). This CDR3 contains 16 residues. In germline, CDR1 is LNHDA, CDR2 SQIVND (reference sequence). The V end was cut by 0 bases, the J end by 11 bases, with 21 bases between. CDR3 sequence: CASSIDSTGVQRWQYF. DNA for the CDR3: TGTGCCAGTAGTATAGACTCAACTGGTGTCCAGCGGTGGCAGTATTTT.

The chain carries TRBV19 and TRBJ1-1, with a weak D call TRBD1 (6 bases). The CDR3 covers 14 residues. With 8 bases removed from V and 1 base from J, the gap between germline ends came to 14 bases. The germline V gene has CDR1 LNHDA and CDR2 SQIVND (reference sequence). The CDR3 DNA sequence: TGTGCCAGTGACCGGGACAAGAAGAACACTGAAGCTTTCTTT. As protein: CASDRDKKNTEAFF.

This chain links TRBV5-6 with TRBJ2-1, with D perhaps TRBD2 (7 bases). This CDR3 has 15 residues. Trimming took 2 bases from V and 3 from J, leaving 12 bases between them. Germline CDR1 and CDR2: SGHDT and YYEEEE. The CDR3 DNA is TGTGCCAGCAGCTTTGGGGGGGGCAGCTACAATGAGCAGTTCTTC. This encodes CASSFGGGSYNEQFF.

The rearrangement joins TRBV14 to TRBJ2-7, with 7 bases lining up with TRBD1. The CDR3 contains 14 residues. CDR1 is SGHDN, CDR2 FVKESK, per germline. V gave up 1 base and J gave up 3 bases; unmatched junction bases: 3. CDR3 loop: CASSQGDSFYEQYF. In DNA, the CDR3 is TGTGCCAGCAGCCAAGGGGACAGCTTCTACGAGCAGTACTTC.

V usage is TRBV13 and J usage is TRBJ2-7, with D possibly being TRBD1 (6 bases). V was pared by 2 bases and J by 2 bases, with 13 bases between. In germline, CDR1 is PRHDT, CDR2 FYEKMQ (reference sequence). The CDR3 is 15 amino acids. Here the CDR3 reads CASSLSPGAAYEQYF. The CDR3 nucleotides read TGTGCCAGCAGCTTATCCCCAGGGGCGGCCTACGAGCAGTACTTC.